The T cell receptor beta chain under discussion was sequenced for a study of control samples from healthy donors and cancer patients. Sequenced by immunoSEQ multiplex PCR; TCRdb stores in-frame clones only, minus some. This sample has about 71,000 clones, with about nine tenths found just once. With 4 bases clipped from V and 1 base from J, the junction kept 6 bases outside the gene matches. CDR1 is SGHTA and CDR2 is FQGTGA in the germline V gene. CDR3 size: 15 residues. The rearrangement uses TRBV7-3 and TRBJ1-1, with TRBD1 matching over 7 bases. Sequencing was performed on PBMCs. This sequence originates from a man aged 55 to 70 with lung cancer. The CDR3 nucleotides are TGTGCCAGCAGCTCTAAGGGACAGCCGAACACTGAAGCTTTCTTT. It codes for CASSSKGQPNTEAFF.